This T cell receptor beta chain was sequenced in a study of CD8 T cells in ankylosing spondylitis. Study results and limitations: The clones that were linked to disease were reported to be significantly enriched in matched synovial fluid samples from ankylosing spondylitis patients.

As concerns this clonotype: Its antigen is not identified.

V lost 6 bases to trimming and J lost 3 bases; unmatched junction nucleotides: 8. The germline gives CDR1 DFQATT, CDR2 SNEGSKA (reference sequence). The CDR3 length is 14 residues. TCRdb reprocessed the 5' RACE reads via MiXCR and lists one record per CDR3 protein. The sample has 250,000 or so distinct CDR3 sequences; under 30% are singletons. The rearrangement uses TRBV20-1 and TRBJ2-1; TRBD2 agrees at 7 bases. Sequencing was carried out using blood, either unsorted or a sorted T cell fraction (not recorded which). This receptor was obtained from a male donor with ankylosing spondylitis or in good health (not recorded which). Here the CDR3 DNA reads TGCAGTGCACCGACTAGCCTCCGCTACAATGAGCAGTTCTTC. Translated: CSAPTSLRYNEQFF.